This passage covers 24 T cell receptor beta chains from one sample sequenced in a study of cytomegalovirus exposure and HLA in healthy donors. Primers: 60 Vbeta forward and 13 Jbeta reverse. Only in-frame clones appear in the TCRdb table, and some are missing; sequencing was by immunoSEQ multiplex PCR. The table shows 140,000 to 150,000 clones, with roughly 78% occurring only once. Material for sequencing was PBMCs. The receptors derive from a female donor in good health and CMV-seronegative.

CDR3 coding DNA: TGTGCCAGCAGCCCTAGTTATCGGGAGGGCTACACCTTC. It translates to CASSPSYREGYTF. V usage is TRBV27 and J usage is TRBJ1-2, with D unresolved. Germline loops: CDR1 MNHEY, CDR2 SMNVEV (reference sequence). The CDR3 is 13 amino acids. The V and J ends lost 6 bases and 8 bases respectively, with 16 bases between them.

Worth noting for this clone: This sample also contains other DNA sequences that code for the same CDR3. The V call is TRBV19, the J call TRBJ2-5; no clear D gene. CDR1 LNHDA and CDR2 SQIVND come from the germline V gene (reference sequence). The ends were cut back, 5 bases at V and 2 bases at J, with 9 bases in the middle. CDR3 length: 13 residues. CDR3 nucleotides: TGTGCCAGTAGTGAAGGCAGGCAAGAGACCCAGTACTTC. Translation gives CASSEGRQETQYF.

The chain has TRBV6-6 and TRBJ1-4, with D hard to call. With 6 bases removed from V and 8 bases from J, the gap between germline ends came to 13 bases. The CDR3 consists of 13 residues. From germline, CDR1 is MNHNY and CDR2 SVGAGI (reference sequence). CDR3 in amino acids: CASSPDWVEKLFF. The CDR3, as DNA: TGTGCCAGCAGCCCGGACTGGGTGGAAAAACTGTTTTTT.

The CDR3 reads CASSLGTGVDEQFF. The CDR3 DNA reads TGCGCCAGCAGCCTCGGGACTGGGGTCGATGAGCAGTTCTTC. The rearrangement uses TRBV5-1 and TRBJ2-1; perhaps TRBD2 as D (6 bases). With 4 bases removed from V and 8 bases from J, the gap between germline ends came to 16 bases. The CDR3 length is 14 residues. Germline values: CDR1 SGHRS, CDR2 YFSETQ.

The CDR3 reads CASEVSGSSYEQYF. The CDR3 nucleotides read TGTGCCAGCGAAGTTAGCGGGAGCTCCTACGAGCAGTACTTC. The chain recombines TRBV28 with TRBJ2-5; 9 nucleotides align to TRBD2. The J call may be faulty, since TRBJ2-7 better matches the DNA end. CDR3 size: 14 residues. The V gene's germline CDR1 is MDHEN and CDR2 SYDVKM.

The chain joins TRBV7-2 to TRBJ2-7; D perhaps matches TRBD2 (5 bases). Trimming left V 3 bases short and J 10 bases short, with 13 bases between. CDR1 SGHTA and CDR2 FQGNSA come from the germline V gene. The CDR3 is made up of 12 amino acids. The CDR3, as DNA: TGTGCCAGCAGCTTCGAGGTGGGGAGCCAGTACTTC. Amino acids: CASSFEVGSQYF.

This clone was detected only a few times. This rearrangement joins TRBV5-1 to TRBJ1-1; the D is unclear. Trimming cost V 1 base and J 11 bases, with 18 bases left between them. Per germline, CDR1 SGHRS and CDR2 YFSETQ. The CDR3 covers 14 residues. CDR3 region: CASSLSYAGMEAFF. CDR3 nucleotides: TGCGCCAGCAGCTTGTCGTACGCGGGTATGGAGGCTTTCTTT. The full variable domain, rest sourced from reference TRBV5-1 and TRBJ1-1, is KAGVTQTPRYLIKTRGQQVTLSCSPISGHRSVSWYQQTPGQGLQFLFEYFSETQRNKGNFPGRFSGRQFSNSRSEMNVSTLELGDSALYLCASSLSYAGMEAFFGQGTRLTVV.

The V call is TRBV7-9, the J call TRBJ2-5; 10 bases align to TRBD1. Germline V CDR1 and CDR2: SEHNR, FQNEAQ (reference sequence). The CDR3 has 15 residues. V lost 7 bases and J lost 3; bases outside the gene matches: 8. This chain's CDR3 is CASKTGGFWEETQYF. The CDR3 nucleotides read TGTGCCAGCAAGACAGGGGGCTTTTGGGAAGAGACCCAGTACTTC.

The V gene is TRBV30, the J gene TRBJ2-5; 8 bases are a match to TRBD1. CDR3 size: 13 residues. The germline gives CDR1 GTSNPN, CDR2 SVGIG (reference sequence). The ends lost 5 bases at V and 5 bases at J; junction bases unmatched: 7. In DNA, the CDR3 is TGTGCCTGGCGGGGGACAGGACGGGAGACCCAGTACTTC. Residues: CAWRGTGRETQYF.

The J gene is TRBJ2-1, the V gene TRBV7-3, with 10 bases fitting TRBD1. V was pared by 0 bases and J by 7 bases, with 6 bases of the junction left unmatched. This CDR3 is built from 16 residues. Germline V gene sequence: CDR1 SGHTA, CDR2 FQGTGA. Written as DNA, the CDR3 is TGTGCCAGCAGCTTAACCCCGGGACAGGGGACAAATGAGCAGTTCTTC. Encoded protein: CASSLTPGQGTNEQFF.

CDR3 sequence reads: CASSVGISVGTDSYEQYF. The DNA of the CDR3 is TGTGCCAGCAGCGTAGGAATTTCGGTCGGGACAGACTCCTACGAGCAGTACTTC. V gene TRBV9 combines with J gene TRBJ2-7; TRBD1 aligns across 7 bases. Germline V gene data show CDR1 as SGDLS and CDR2 as YYNGEE. The CDR3 runs 18 residues. With 0 bases clipped from V and 0 bases from J, the junction kept 12 bases outside the gene matches.

The rearrangement uses TRBV5-1 and TRBJ2-5; 14 nucleotides line up with TRBD2. The CDR3 has 16 amino acids. Germline V gives CDR1 SGHRS, CDR2 YFSETQ. V gave up 3 bases and J gave up 4 bases; unmatched junction bases: 5. CDR3 in amino acids: CASSYTGLAGGETQYF. In DNA form, the CDR3 reads TGCGCCAGCAGCTACACCGGACTAGCGGGAGGAGAGACCCAGTACTTC.

Only one count was recorded for this clone. The genes are TRBV15 and TRBJ1-2; TRBD1 matches 11 bases. CDR1 LNHNV and CDR2 YYDKDF come from the germline V gene (reference sequence). The CDR3 loop spans 15 amino acids. V dropped 5 bases and J dropped 4; count of bases not matched to a gene: 6. CDR3 in amino acids: CATSPRDRGAYGYTF. Here the CDR3 DNA reads TGTGCCACCAGCCCCCGGGACAGGGGGGCCTATGGCTACACCTTC.

V gene TRBV5-1 combines with J gene TRBJ2-7; weak D call: TRBD2 (6 bases). Trimming took off 0 bases at V and 3 bases at J, with 10 bases between the two ends. CDR3 length: 14 amino acids. Looked up from germline, CDR1 is SGHRS and CDR2 is YFSETQ. The CDR3 bases are TGCGCCAGCAGCTTGGCCATGGGGGGCTACGAGCAGTACTTC. It translates to CASSLAMGGYEQYF.

V gene TRBV29-1 combines with J gene TRBJ2-1, with 10 bases lining up with TRBD2. Losses at the gene ends were 7 bases for V and 3 bases for J; bases not matched to a gene: 12. Germline V gives CDR1 SQVTM, CDR2 ANQGSEA. This CDR3 is 16 amino acids long. The CDR3 DNA follows: TGCAGCGCTCGGACTAGCGGTCAGGGTTACTACAATGAGCAGTTCTTC. Translation gives CSARTSGQGYYNEQFF.

The V call is TRBV25-1, the J call TRBJ1-4; 7 bases align to TRBD1. V gave up 2 bases and J gave up 6 bases; unmatched junction bases: 6. CDR1 MGHDK and CDR2 SYGVNS come from the germline V gene. CDR3 length: 15 residues. The CDR3 protein is CASSENQGEDEKLFF. Here the CDR3 DNA reads TGTGCCAGCAGTGAAAACCAGGGGGAGGATGAAAAACTGTTTTTT.

The chain uses TRBV5-1 and TRBJ1-6; 7 nucleotides agree with TRBD1. In germline, CDR1 is SGHRS, CDR2 YFSETQ. Losses at the gene ends were 3 bases for V and 8 bases for J; bases not matched to a gene: 8. The CDR3 has 15 residues. The CDR3 DNA sequence: TGCGCCAGCAGCTCGAGACAGGGTGTGGATTCACCCCTCCACTTT. This codes for CASSSRQGVDSPLHF.

The chain couples TRBV5-1 to TRBJ2-7; the match to TRBD2 covers 11 bases. Germline lookup yields CDR1 SGHRS and CDR2 YFSETQ. After removal of 0 bases from V and 6 bases from J, the junction contained 8 bases not matched to a gene. The CDR3 spans 16 residues. The CDR3 is CASSLAIAGGLSEQYF. The CDR3 DNA reads as TGCGCCAGCAGCTTGGCCATAGCGGGGGGGCTGAGCGAGCAGTACTTC.

The chain couples TRBV9 to TRBJ2-2; no definite D call. This CDR3 region has 14 residues. The V and J ends lost 2 bases and 5 bases respectively, with 10 bases between them. Germline CDR1 and CDR2: SGDLS and YYNGEE. Written as DNA, the CDR3 is TGTGCCAGCAGCGTCTATGATCGAACCGGGGAGCTGTTTTTT. Translating it yields CASSVYDRTGELFF.

This CDR3 reads CATSPASRVPGYTF. In DNA, the CDR3 is TGTGCCACCAGCCCTGCGTCCCGTGTTCCCGGCTACACCTTC. The V and J genes are TRBV15 and TRBJ1-2; no clear D. The CDR3 loop spans 14 amino acids. The V and J ends lost 5 bases and 8 bases respectively, with 18 bases between them. The germline gives CDR1 LNHNV, CDR2 YYDKDF (reference sequence).

The chain carries TRBV6-4 and TRBJ2-3; TRBD2 matches at 9 bases. V shed 5 bases, J shed 1 base, and the junction held 4 bases outside the gene matches. This CDR3 comprises 15 residues. CDR1 MRHNA and CDR2 SNTAGT come from the germline V gene. The CDR3 protein is CASSKLAGGTDTQYF. In DNA form, the CDR3 reads TGTGCCAGCAGTAAACTAGCGGGTGGCACAGATACGCAGTATTTT.

The V and J genes are TRBV23-1 and TRBJ1-6; D uncertain. TRBV23-1 is recorded as an ORF, its role being uncertain. Trimming shortened V by 3 bases and J by 10 bases, and 16 bases separated the two germline ends. The CDR3 runs to 15 residues. This CDR3 is CASSHPSQGGSPLHF. The CDR3 nucleotides are TGCGCCAGCAGTCACCCCTCTCAAGGCGGGTCACCCCTCCACTTT.

The chain uses TRBV6-4 and TRBJ1-4; perhaps TRBD1 as D (6 bases). The CDR3 has 17 amino acids. Trimming removed 0 bases from V and 5 bases from J, with 16 bases in between. Germline V gene lookup returns CDR1 MRHNA and CDR2 SNTAGT. The CDR3 DNA reads as TGTGCCAGCAGTGACTCCATAGGTCCCGGGACAAATGAAAAACTGTTTTTT. This gives the protein CASSDSIGPGTNEKLFF.

The V and J genes are TRBV5-1 and TRBJ1-2, with no clear D. Germline assignment: CDR1 SGHRS and CDR2 YFSETQ. V was pared by 0 bases and J by 5 bases, with 14 bases between. This CDR3 contains 15 residues. CDR3 region: CASSLEPTGEYGYTF. Written as DNA, the CDR3 is TGCGCCAGCAGCTTGGAACCCACCGGAGAGTATGGCTACACCTTC.